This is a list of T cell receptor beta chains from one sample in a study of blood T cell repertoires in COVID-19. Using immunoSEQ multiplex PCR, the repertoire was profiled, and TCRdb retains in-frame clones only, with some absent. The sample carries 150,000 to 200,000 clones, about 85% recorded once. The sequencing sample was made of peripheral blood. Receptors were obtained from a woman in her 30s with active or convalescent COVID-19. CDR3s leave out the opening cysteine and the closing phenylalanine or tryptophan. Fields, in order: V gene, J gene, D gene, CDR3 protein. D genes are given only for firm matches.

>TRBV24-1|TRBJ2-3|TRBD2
ATSDPSGGRTDTQY
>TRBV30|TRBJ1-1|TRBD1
AWRGQGGAEAF
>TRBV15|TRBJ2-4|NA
ATSRDRGRGAKNIQY
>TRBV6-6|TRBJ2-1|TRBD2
ASSPPAGGPGF
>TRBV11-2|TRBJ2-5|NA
ASSLDQQSAETQY
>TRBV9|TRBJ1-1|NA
ASSVKPNTEAF
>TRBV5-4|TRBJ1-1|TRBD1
ASSSGQGSGAF
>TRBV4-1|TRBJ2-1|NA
ASSQESGEPYNEQF
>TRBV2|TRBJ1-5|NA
ASSAGQYNQPQH
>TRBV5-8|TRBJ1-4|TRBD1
ASSFFGRGRSNEKLF
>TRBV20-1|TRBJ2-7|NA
SASTGPREEQY
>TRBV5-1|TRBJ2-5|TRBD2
ASSLGVGGTQQETQY
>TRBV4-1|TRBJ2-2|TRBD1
ASSQARGRHTGELF
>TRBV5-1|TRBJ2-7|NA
ASSLVKGSTEQY
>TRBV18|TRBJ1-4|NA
ASSPTDSNEKLF
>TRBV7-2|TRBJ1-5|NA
ASSFRGQPQH
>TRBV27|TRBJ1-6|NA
ASSFRQGNSPLH
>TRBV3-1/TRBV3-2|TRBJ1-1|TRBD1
ASSQVRGQTEAF
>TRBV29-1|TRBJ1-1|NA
SVHTVLKVEAF
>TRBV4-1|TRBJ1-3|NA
ASSDGLMRGGNTIY
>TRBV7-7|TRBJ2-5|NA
ASSSSVSVVDQY
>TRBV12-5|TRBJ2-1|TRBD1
ASGWGQGRANEQF
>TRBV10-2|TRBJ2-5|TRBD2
ASSEGRLRLAAQETQY
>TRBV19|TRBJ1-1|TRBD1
ASSRDRGYTEAF
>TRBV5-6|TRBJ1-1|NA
ASSLGDTEAF
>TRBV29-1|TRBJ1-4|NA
SVEGGGTSEKLF
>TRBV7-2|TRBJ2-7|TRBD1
ASRVPGQGGEQY
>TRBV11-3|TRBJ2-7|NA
ASSFHCTGGTRGEQY